This passage covers 12 T cell receptor beta chains from one sample sequenced in a study of blood T cell repertoires in COVID-19 (dated by TCRdb to the early 2020s). Libraries were prepared through the immunoSEQ multiplex PCR assay. TCRdb retrieved this table from immuneACCESS and kept in-frame rearrangements only. Not all clones are present; in checked studies, unresolved V genes account for under half, and no reason is known for the remainder. The sample records fewer than 300,000 clones, around 88% of which are singletons. Of the sample, approximately 5.9% falls within the top ten clones. The source material was peripheral blood. The receptors stem from a man at least 80 years old with acute or convalescent COVID-19.

This chain joins TRBV5-1 and TRBJ2-1; 11 nucleotides match TRBD2. The CDR3 contains 14 residues. Trimming cost V 7 bases and J 8 bases; bases outside gene matches: 8. Germline assignment: CDR1 SGHRS and CDR2 YFSETQ. The CDR3 DNA reads as TGCGCCAGCCACACTAGCGGGAGTTCCCATGAGCAGTTCTTC. Translated, it gives CASHTSGSSHEQFF.

The rearrangement uses TRBV5-5 and TRBJ1-1; D not certain. The CDR3 consists of 13 residues. CDR1 and CDR2 (germline): SGHKS, YYEKEE (reference sequence). V was cut by 3 bases and J by 6 bases, with 12 bases left in between. CDR3 amino acids: CASSSEGIAEAFF. The CDR3 nucleotides read TGTGCCAGCAGCTCTGAGGGTATCGCTGAAGCTTTCTTT.

The chain joins TRBV9 to TRBJ2-3; the match to TRBD2 covers 10 bases. Trimming removed 0 bases from V and 1 base from J; junction bases left unmatched: 5. This CDR3 comprises 17 residues. Germline loops: CDR1 SGDLS, CDR2 YYNGEE. The DNA of the CDR3 is TGTGCCAGCAGCGTAGGGTTTAGCGGGGGGCGCACAGATACGCAGTATTTT. Translating gives CASSVGFSGGRTDTQYF.

The chain couples TRBV4-1 to TRBJ1-3; 9 bases align to TRBD1. Losses at the gene ends were 5 bases for V and 3 bases for J; bases not matched to a gene: 14. Germline CDR1 and CDR2: MGHRA and YSYEKL. The CDR3 is 18 residues long. CDR3 sequence (DNA): TGCGCCAGCAGCGCCTCCGGGGGACAGGGAGAAGATGGAAACACCATATATTTT. It is translated as CASSASGGQGEDGNTIYF.

The rearrangement joins TRBV9 to TRBJ2-5, with 11 bases lining up with TRBD2. The CDR3 runs 15 residues. Germline V gives CDR1 SGDLS, CDR2 YYNGEE. V trimming: 3 bases; J trimming: 3 bases; junction bases outside the gene matches: 4. CDR3 sequence (DNA): TGTGCCAGCAGCGCGGGGGGACTAGCGGAAGAGACCCAGTACTTC. It specifies CASSAGGLAEETQYF.

The CDR3: CASSVAISGGEQFF. The CDR3 region has the DNA TGTGCCAGCAGCGTAGCAATTAGCGGAGGGGAGCAGTTCTTC. This chain joins TRBV9 and TRBJ2-1; a weak D match, TRBD2 (6 bases). Trimming removed 0 bases at V and 10 bases at J, with 14 bases between. This CDR3 has 14 residues. CDR1 is SGDLS, CDR2 YYNGEE, per germline.

This clone was seen only once. V and J are TRBV7-9 and TRBJ2-5, with 9 bases identical to TRBD2. J gave up 4 bases and V 0 bases, and 9 bases lay outside the gene matches. The CDR3 has 17 amino acids. Germline CDR1 is SEHNR and CDR2 is FQNEAQ (reference sequence). Here the CDR3 reads CASSLAPSGGSGETQYF. CDR3 nucleotide sequence: TGTGCCAGCAGCTTAGCCCCCAGCGGGGGGTCGGGAGAGACCCAGTACTTC.

The V and J genes are TRBV11-2 and TRBJ2-5; the match to TRBD1 covers 8 bases. The germline V gene encodes CDR1 SGHAT and CDR2 FQNNGV. The trim removed 1 base at V and 3 bases at J, leaving 7 bases unmatched. This CDR3 region has 16 residues. CDR3 protein: CASSLGTGRSEETQYF. DNA of the CDR3: TGTGCCAGCAGCTTAGGGACAGGGCGAAGCGAAGAGACCCAGTACTTC. Supplemented by reference TRBV11-2 and TRBJ2-5, the full variable domain reads EAGVAQSPRYKIIEKRQSVAFWCNPISGHATLYWYQQILGQGPKLLIQFQNNGVVDDSQLPKDRFSAERLKGVDSTLKIQPAKLEDSAVYLCASSLGTGRSEETQYFGPGTRLLVL.

The CDR3 protein is CASSLKGQTSEISYNEQFF. DNA of the CDR3: TGCGCCAGCAGCTTGAAGGGACAGACTAGCGAGATCTCCTACAATGAGCAGTTCTTC. The chain couples TRBV5-1 to TRBJ2-1, with D perhaps TRBD2 (8 bases). Germline loops: CDR1 SGHRS, CDR2 YFSETQ. The CDR3 sequence is 19 residues long. Deletions cut 1 base from V and 0 bases from J, with 20 bases between.

The chain combines TRBV2 with TRBJ2-7, with D possibly TRBD1 on 6 matching bases. V gave up 4 bases and J gave up 2 bases, with 15 bases separating them. The CDR3 consists of 15 residues. Germline V gene lookup returns CDR1 SNHLY and CDR2 FYNNEI. The CDR3 loop reads CASSAFRGTPYEQYF. The CDR3 nucleotides are TGTGCCAGCAGTGCTTTCAGGGGAACACCCTACGAGCAGTACTTC.

CDR3 nucleotides: TGTGCCAGCTCACTAGGACTAGGAAGCACCGGGGAGCTGTTTTTT. It specifies CASSLGLGSTGELFF. J is TRBJ2-2 and V is TRBV18; 7 nucleotides agree with TRBD2. The CDR3 has 15 residues. The J segment lost 4 bases and the V segment lost 4 bases, leaving 6 bases of the junction unmatched. The germline V gene has CDR1 KGHSH and CDR2 LQKENI.

This chain uses TRBV5-1 with TRBJ2-3, with D hard to call. The CDR3 runs 15 residues. V was trimmed by 4 bases and J by 2 bases, leaving 14 bases between them. Germline CDR1 reads SGHRS; CDR2 reads YFSETQ. CDR3 sequence reads: CASSLTPSATDTQYF. The DNA for the CDR3 is TGCGCCAGCAGCCTGACACCCTCAGCCACAGATACGCAGTATTTT.